This passage covers 6 T cell receptor beta chains from one sample sequenced in a study of T-cell memory formation after mild COVID-19. TCRdb reanalysed the 5' RACE reads using MiXCR and keeps one entry per CDR3 protein. The sample includes fewer than 650,000 distinct CDR3 sequences, around 15% of them seen just once. The source material was PBMCs or a T cell subset sorted from them (not recorded which). The receptor source for this set is an adult woman who had mild COVID-19 (a few samples of this study predate the infection). Cell type and time point are not known.

This clonotype occurred a few times. The chain uses TRBV12-3 or TRBV12-4 and TRBJ1-3; 8 nucleotides align to TRBD1. The CDR3 totals 17 residues. J gave up 0 bases and V 8 bases, and 12 bases lay outside the gene matches. The DNA of the CDR3 is TGTGCCAGCTCCATCCACCAGGACAGGGACTCTGGAAACACCATATATTTT. Protein: CASSIHQDRDSGNTIYF.

The chain uses TRBV11-2 and TRBJ1-1; 7 nucleotides align to TRBD1. CDR1 SGHAT and CDR2 FQNNGV come from the germline V gene. The CDR3 spans 18 residues. Trimming removed 0 bases from V and 1 base from J; junction bases left unmatched: 11. The CDR3 coding sequence is TGTGCCAGCAGCTTAGATTGGACAGGACTCAGCGGGAACACTGAAGCTTTCTTT. It translates to CASSLDWTGLSGNTEAFF. Using reference TRBV11-2 and TRBJ1-1 for the parts outside the CDR3, the full variable domain is EAGVAQSPRYKIIEKRQSVAFWCNPISGHATLYWYQQILGQGPKLLIQFQNNGVVDDSQLPKDRFSAERLKGVDSTLKIQPAKLEDSAVYLCASSLDWTGLSGNTEAFFGQGTRLTVV.

In DNA, the CDR3 is TGTGCCAGCAGTTATAGGTCCCCTGTCATGGGGGGCGAGCAGTACTTC. This gives the protein CASSYRSPVMGGEQYF. The chain has TRBV6-5 and TRBJ2-7, with D perhaps matching TRBD2 (6 bases). The germline V gene encodes CDR1 MNHEY and CDR2 SVGAGI. This CDR3 is built from 16 residues. The V and J ends lost 3 bases and 6 bases respectively, with 21 bases between them.

The chain links TRBV29-1 to TRBJ2-5; 7 bases fit TRBD1. This CDR3 is built from 13 residues. Unmatched junction bases numbered 6, after V lost 7 bases and J lost 1 base. The germline V gene encodes CDR1 SQVTM and CDR2 ANQGSEA. The CDR3, as DNA: TGCAGCGCCGCGACAGGGATCCAAGAGACCCAGTACTTC. Protein product: CSAATGIQETQYF.

The gene calls are TRBV20-1 and TRBJ1-5; unclear D gene. The germline gives CDR1 DFQATT, CDR2 SNEGSKA (reference sequence). V shed 5 bases and J shed 2 bases, with 13 bases lying between them. The CDR3 contains 14 residues. The CDR3 loop reads CSAGSPGGNQPQHF. The DNA of the CDR3 is TGCAGTGCTGGCTCACCCGGAGGCAATCAGCCCCAGCATTTT.

The J gene is TRBJ2-5, the V gene TRBV2; 9 nucleotides align to TRBD2. Per germline, CDR1 SNHLY and CDR2 FYNNEI. The CDR3 covers 13 residues. The ends lost 2 bases at V and 7 bases at J; junction bases unmatched: 2. CDR3: CASSENSGGTQYF. The DNA of the CDR3 is TGTGCCAGCAGTGAAAATAGCGGGGGGACCCAGTACTTC.